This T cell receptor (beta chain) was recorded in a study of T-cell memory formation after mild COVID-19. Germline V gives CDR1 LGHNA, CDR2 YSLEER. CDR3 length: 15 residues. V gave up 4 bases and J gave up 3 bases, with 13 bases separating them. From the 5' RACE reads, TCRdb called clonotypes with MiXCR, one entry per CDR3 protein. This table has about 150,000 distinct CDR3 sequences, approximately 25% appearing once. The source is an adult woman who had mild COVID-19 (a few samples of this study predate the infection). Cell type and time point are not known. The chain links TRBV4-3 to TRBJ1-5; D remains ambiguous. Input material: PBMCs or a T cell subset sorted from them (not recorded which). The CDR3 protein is CASSLDATDNQPQHF. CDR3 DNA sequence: TGCGCCAGCAGCCTAGATGCGACGGACAATCAGCCCCAGCATTTT.